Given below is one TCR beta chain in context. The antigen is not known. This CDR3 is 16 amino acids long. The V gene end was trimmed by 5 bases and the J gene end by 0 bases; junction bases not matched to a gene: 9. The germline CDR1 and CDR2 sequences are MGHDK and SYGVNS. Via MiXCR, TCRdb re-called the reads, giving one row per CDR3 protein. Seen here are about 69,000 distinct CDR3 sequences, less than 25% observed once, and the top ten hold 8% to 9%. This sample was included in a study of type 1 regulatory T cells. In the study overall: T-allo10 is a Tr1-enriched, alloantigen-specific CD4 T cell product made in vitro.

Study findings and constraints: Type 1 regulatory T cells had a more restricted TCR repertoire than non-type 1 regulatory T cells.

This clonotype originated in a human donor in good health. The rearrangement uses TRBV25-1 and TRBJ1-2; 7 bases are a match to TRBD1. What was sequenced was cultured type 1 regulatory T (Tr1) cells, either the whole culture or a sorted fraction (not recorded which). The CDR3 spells CASSTTRQGANYGYTF. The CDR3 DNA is TGTGCCAGCAGTACCACCCGACAGGGAGCTAACTATGGCTACACCTTC.